This T cell receptor (beta chain) was documented in a study of shared clonotypes between healthy human individuals. Study-wide background: Participating donors consisted of two women and three men aged 18 to 49. Whole-study results and caveats: An anticipated effect of sequencing depth on clonotype sharing among donors was recognized.

Of note for this clone: Its matching antigen is unknown.

Produced via immunoSEQ multiplex PCR; TCRdb's table is partial and in-frame only. Among about 470,000 clones, about four fifths were seen once, and the ten largest hold roughly 13%. The germline V gene has CDR1 GTSNPN and CDR2 SVGIG (reference sequence). The CDR3 runs 14 residues. V dropped 0 bases and J dropped 7 bases, with 10 bases sitting between them. This TCR came from a woman in her 40s in good health. Some clones in this sample may be carry-over from other donors' samples. The chain couples TRBV30 to TRBJ1-6; D ambiguous. The sequenced material came from PBMCs. The CDR3 DNA sequence: TGTGCCTGGAGTGTCGGGAGGACCAATTCACCCCTCCACTTT. Residues: CAWSVGRTNSPLHF.